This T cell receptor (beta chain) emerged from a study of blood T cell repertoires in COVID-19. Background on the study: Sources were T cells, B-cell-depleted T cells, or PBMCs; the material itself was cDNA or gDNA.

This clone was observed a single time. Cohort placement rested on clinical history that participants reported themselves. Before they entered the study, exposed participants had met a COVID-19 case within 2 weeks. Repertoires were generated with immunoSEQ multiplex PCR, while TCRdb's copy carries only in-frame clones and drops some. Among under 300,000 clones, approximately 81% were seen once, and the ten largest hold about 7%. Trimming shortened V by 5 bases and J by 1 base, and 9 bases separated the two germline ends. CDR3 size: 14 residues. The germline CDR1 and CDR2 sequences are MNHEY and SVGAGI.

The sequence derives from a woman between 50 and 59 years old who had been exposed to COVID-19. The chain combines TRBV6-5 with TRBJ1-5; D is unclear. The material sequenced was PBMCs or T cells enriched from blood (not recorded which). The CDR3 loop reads CASSQLSSNQPQHF. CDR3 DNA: TGTGCCAGCAGTCAACTCTCGAGCAATCAGCCCCAGCATTTT.